This T cell receptor (beta chain) stems from a study of blood T cells in healthy people across ages. The V gene lost 3 bases and the J gene lost 5 bases, with 11 bases spanning the gap. The germline V gene has CDR1 MGHDK and CDR2 SYGVNS. This CDR3 region has 14 residues. A second PCR of about 7 to 12 cycles used a sample-barcoded 5' primer and a J-beta primer mix. Using its own MiXCR run on the 5' RACE reads, TCRdb lists one record per CDR3 protein. This sample has some 790,000 distinct CDR3 sequences, with around 28% found just once. The TCR originated in a woman older than 75 in good health. The chain is built from TRBV25-1 and TRBJ2-1; D unresolved. Sequenced input: blood. This chain's CDR3 is CASSDVTANNEQFF. The CDR3, as DNA: TGTGCCAGCAGTGACGTCACTGCCAACAATGAGCAGTTCTTC. Supplemented by reference TRBV25-1 and TRBJ2-1, the full variable domain reads EADIYQTPRYLVIGTGKKITLECSQTMGHDKMYWYQQDPGMELHLIHYSYGVNSTEKGDLSSESTVSRIRTEHFPLTLESARPSHTSQYLCASSDVTANNEQFFGPGTRLTVL.